The 17 T cell receptor beta chains listed next were all sequenced from one sample in a study of T cells after yellow fever vaccination. One entry per CDR3 protein results from TCRdb running MiXCR on the 5' RACE reads. This sample carries 400,000 to 450,000 distinct CDR3 sequences, approximately 19% of them seen once, and the ten largest clones take roughly 19%. The specimen was PBMCs, collected before the yellow fever booster vaccination. These receptors all stem from a man between 18 and 35 years old who received the YFV17D yellow fever vaccine.

In this sample, this clonotype turned up a few times. The V gene is TRBV5-5, the J gene TRBJ2-5; D might be TRBD1 or TRBD2, each matching 5 bases. The V and J ends lost 2 bases and 4 bases respectively, with 9 bases between them. This CDR3 comprises 13 residues. Germline V gene sequence: CDR1 SGHKS, CDR2 YYEKEE (reference sequence). The CDR3, as DNA: TGTGCCAGCAGCTTTGGGGGATTAGAGACCCAGTACTTC. The encoded protein is CASSFGGLETQYF. Complete variable domain (other parts from reference TRBV5-5 and TRBJ2-5): DAGVTQSPTHLIKTRGQQVTLRCSPISGHKSVSWYQQVLGQGPQFIFQYYEKEERGRGNFPDRFSARQFPNYSSELNVNALLLGDSALYLCASSFGGLETQYFGPGTRLLVL.

The V call is TRBV7-9, the J call TRBJ1-5; 7 bases agree with TRBD1. Trimming removed 3 bases from V and 3 bases from J; junction bases left unmatched: 2. The CDR3 runs 14 residues. Germline V lookup: CDR1 SEHNR, CDR2 FQNEAQ (reference sequence). The CDR3 DNA reads as TGTGCCAGCAGCTTGACAGGGAACAATCAGCCCCAGCATTTT. Its translation is CASSLTGNNQPQHF.

The chain couples TRBV11-2 to TRBJ2-5; D unresolved. Germline CDR1 is SGHAT and CDR2 is FQNNGV. V was clipped by 4 bases and J by 5 bases, with 20 bases between them. This CDR3 spans 16 amino acids. The DNA for the CDR3 is TGTGCCAGCAGCTCCAGGACCACCCTGGGGTCCGAGACCCAGTACTTC. This gives the protein CASSSRTTLGSETQYF.

This clonotype has ten or more counts. CDR3 DNA: TGCGCCAGCTGCACGCGAGAACACACGCTGGATACGCAGTATTTT. It is translated as CASCTREHTLDTQYF. The chain couples TRBV5-1 to TRBJ2-3, with D unclear. The CDR3 extends over 15 amino acids. Germline V gene lookup returns CDR1 SGHRS and CDR2 YFSETQ. V dropped 7 bases and J dropped 6 bases, with 21 bases sitting between them.

Note on this clonotype: Because the CDR3's place on the DNA is in doubt, the DNA is left out and the CDR3 is given as listed by TCRdb. The chain has TRBV4-1 and TRBJ1-4; the table's D gene call, TRBD1, was not cross checked with the DNA. The germline gives CDR1 MGHRA, CDR2 YSYEKL. Termini included, the CDR3 measures 14 amino acids. CDR3 loop: CASRLTVGGGIRFF.

V and J are TRBV6-5 and TRBJ2-7; 8 bases are a match to TRBD2. V lost 1 base to trimming and J lost 0 bases; unmatched junction nucleotides: 5. Germline V gives CDR1 MNHEY, CDR2 SVGAGI. CDR3 length: 16 amino acids. The CDR3 region has the DNA TGTGCCAGCAGTTACTTTACTAGCGGAATCTCCTACGAGCAGTACTTC. It is translated as CASSYFTSGISYEQYF.

This clonotype has just a few counts. The chain combines TRBV5-1 with TRBJ2-6; 8 nucleotides agree with TRBD1. This CDR3 spans 17 amino acids. Germline trimming cut 0 bases from V and 1 base from J; bases unmatched to any gene: 3. Germline CDR1 SGHRS, CDR2 YFSETQ. Written as DNA, the CDR3 is TGCGCCAGCAGCTTGGGGACAGGGAGGTCTGGGGCCAACGTCCTGACTTTC. Translation: CASSLGTGRSGANVLTF.

The rearrangement joins TRBV6-1 to TRBJ1-6; 7 bases align to TRBD1. This CDR3 spans 16 amino acids. The germline V gene has CDR1 MNHNS and CDR2 SASEGT. The V and J ends lost 7 bases and 11 bases, in that order; junction bases with no gene match: 17. As DNA, the CDR3 is TGTGCCAGCAACCAGACAGGGCGCGGTTTTTGGCCACCCCTCCACTTT. Translated: CASNQTGRGFWPPLHF.

This clonotype was recorded a few times. J is TRBJ2-7 and V is TRBV20-1, with 13 bases identical to TRBD2. Losses at the gene ends were 3 bases for V and 4 bases for J; bases not matched to a gene: 6. Germline CDR1 reads DFQATT; CDR2 reads SNEGSKA (reference sequence). This CDR3 spans 15 amino acids. The CDR3 is CSASFPGLAGYEQYF. The CDR3, as DNA: TGCAGTGCTAGCTTCCCGGGACTAGCGGGGTACGAGCAGTACTTC.

Only a few counts were recorded for this clonotype. The chain employs TRBV28 and TRBJ2-7; D might be TRBD1 (6 bases). Between the trimmed V and J ends, which lost 6 bases and 9 bases, there was a span of 9 bases. Germline V CDR1 and CDR2: MDHEN, SYDVKM. CDR3 length equals 10 residues. CDR3 in DNA: TGTGCCAGCAGCAAGGGGGTGCAGTACGTC. Translated, it gives CASSKGVQYV.

The J gene is TRBJ2-3, the V gene TRBV5-1, with 7 bases matching TRBD1. Germline-derived CDR1 and CDR2 are SGHRS and YFSETQ. V shed 0 bases, J shed 3 bases, and the junction held 7 bases outside the gene matches. The CDR3 contains 16 residues. The CDR3 protein is CASSLGSTGLTDTQYF. CDR3 DNA: TGCGCCAGCAGCTTGGGCTCGACAGGGCTGACAGATACGCAGTATTTT.

This clonotype was seen a handful of times. The chain links TRBV20-1 to TRBJ2-3; TRBD2 matches 9 bases. This CDR3 is built from 15 residues. V was pared by 0 bases and J by 7 bases, with 8 bases of the junction left unmatched. The germline V gene has CDR1 DFQATT and CDR2 SNEGSKA (reference sequence). CDR3 sequence reads: CSARELAGGLNTQYF. CDR3 in DNA: TGCAGTGCTAGAGAGTTGGCGGGGGGGCTAAATACGCAGTATTTT.

The chain couples TRBV30 to TRBJ2-7; no firm D call. V was shortened by 2 bases and J by 6 bases, with 11 bases between the two germline ends. Germline V gene data show CDR1 as GTSNPN and CDR2 as SVGIG (reference sequence). The CDR3 consists of 12 residues. CDR3 amino acids: CAWSRQISEQYF. In DNA, the CDR3 is TGTGCCTGGAGTAGGCAGATCTCCGAGCAGTACTTC.

This chain's CDR3 is CASSYSLGGNNNEQFF. The DNA of the CDR3 is TGTGCCAGCAGTTACTCGCTTGGTGGAAACAACAATGAGCAGTTCTTC. The chain links TRBV6-6 to TRBJ2-1; D is uncertain. Germline V gene data show CDR1 as MNHNY and CDR2 as SVGAGI (reference sequence). Trimming cost V 0 bases and J 5 bases, with 14 bases left between them. CDR3 length equals 16 residues.

This clonotype was seen many times. The chain combines TRBV3-1 with TRBJ1-6; D may be TRBD1 (6 bases). V gave up 4 bases and J gave up 3 bases, with 10 bases separating them. Germline CDR1 and CDR2: LGHDT and YNNKEL (reference sequence). The CDR3 runs 15 residues. For the CDR3, the DNA is TGTGCCAGCAGCCCCACAGGGTTCTATAATTCACCCCTCCACTTT. Amino acids: CASSPTGFYNSPLHF. The full variable domain, rest sourced from reference TRBV3-1 and TRBJ1-6, is DTAVSQTPKYLVTQMGNDKSIKCEQNLGHDTMYWYKQDSKKFLKIMFSYNNKELIINETVPNRFSPKSPDKAHLNLHINSLELGDSAVYFCASSPTGFYNSPLHFGNGTRLTVT.

The chain carries TRBV28 and TRBJ1-2; perhaps TRBD1 as D (5 bases). The CDR3 length is 14 residues. CDR1 and CDR2 (germline): MDHEN, SYDVKM. Trimming cost V 2 bases and J 8 bases, with 15 bases left between them. The CDR3 sequence is CASSLLAPEGGYTF. The CDR3 DNA follows: TGTGCCAGCAGTTTACTCGCGCCGGAGGGGGGCTACACCTTC.

As concerns this clonotype: The junction and the germline gene differ at one end; a read error may be behind it. This chain connects TRBV18 to TRBJ1-1; TRBD1 is a possible D gene (5 bases). Germline-derived CDR1 and CDR2 are KGHSH and LQKENI. The CDR3 is 15 residues long. CDR3 residues: CASSPGTGRTPEALF. The CDR3 DNA reads TGTGCCAGCTCACCAGGGACGGGGAGGACCCCTGAAGCTCTCTTT.